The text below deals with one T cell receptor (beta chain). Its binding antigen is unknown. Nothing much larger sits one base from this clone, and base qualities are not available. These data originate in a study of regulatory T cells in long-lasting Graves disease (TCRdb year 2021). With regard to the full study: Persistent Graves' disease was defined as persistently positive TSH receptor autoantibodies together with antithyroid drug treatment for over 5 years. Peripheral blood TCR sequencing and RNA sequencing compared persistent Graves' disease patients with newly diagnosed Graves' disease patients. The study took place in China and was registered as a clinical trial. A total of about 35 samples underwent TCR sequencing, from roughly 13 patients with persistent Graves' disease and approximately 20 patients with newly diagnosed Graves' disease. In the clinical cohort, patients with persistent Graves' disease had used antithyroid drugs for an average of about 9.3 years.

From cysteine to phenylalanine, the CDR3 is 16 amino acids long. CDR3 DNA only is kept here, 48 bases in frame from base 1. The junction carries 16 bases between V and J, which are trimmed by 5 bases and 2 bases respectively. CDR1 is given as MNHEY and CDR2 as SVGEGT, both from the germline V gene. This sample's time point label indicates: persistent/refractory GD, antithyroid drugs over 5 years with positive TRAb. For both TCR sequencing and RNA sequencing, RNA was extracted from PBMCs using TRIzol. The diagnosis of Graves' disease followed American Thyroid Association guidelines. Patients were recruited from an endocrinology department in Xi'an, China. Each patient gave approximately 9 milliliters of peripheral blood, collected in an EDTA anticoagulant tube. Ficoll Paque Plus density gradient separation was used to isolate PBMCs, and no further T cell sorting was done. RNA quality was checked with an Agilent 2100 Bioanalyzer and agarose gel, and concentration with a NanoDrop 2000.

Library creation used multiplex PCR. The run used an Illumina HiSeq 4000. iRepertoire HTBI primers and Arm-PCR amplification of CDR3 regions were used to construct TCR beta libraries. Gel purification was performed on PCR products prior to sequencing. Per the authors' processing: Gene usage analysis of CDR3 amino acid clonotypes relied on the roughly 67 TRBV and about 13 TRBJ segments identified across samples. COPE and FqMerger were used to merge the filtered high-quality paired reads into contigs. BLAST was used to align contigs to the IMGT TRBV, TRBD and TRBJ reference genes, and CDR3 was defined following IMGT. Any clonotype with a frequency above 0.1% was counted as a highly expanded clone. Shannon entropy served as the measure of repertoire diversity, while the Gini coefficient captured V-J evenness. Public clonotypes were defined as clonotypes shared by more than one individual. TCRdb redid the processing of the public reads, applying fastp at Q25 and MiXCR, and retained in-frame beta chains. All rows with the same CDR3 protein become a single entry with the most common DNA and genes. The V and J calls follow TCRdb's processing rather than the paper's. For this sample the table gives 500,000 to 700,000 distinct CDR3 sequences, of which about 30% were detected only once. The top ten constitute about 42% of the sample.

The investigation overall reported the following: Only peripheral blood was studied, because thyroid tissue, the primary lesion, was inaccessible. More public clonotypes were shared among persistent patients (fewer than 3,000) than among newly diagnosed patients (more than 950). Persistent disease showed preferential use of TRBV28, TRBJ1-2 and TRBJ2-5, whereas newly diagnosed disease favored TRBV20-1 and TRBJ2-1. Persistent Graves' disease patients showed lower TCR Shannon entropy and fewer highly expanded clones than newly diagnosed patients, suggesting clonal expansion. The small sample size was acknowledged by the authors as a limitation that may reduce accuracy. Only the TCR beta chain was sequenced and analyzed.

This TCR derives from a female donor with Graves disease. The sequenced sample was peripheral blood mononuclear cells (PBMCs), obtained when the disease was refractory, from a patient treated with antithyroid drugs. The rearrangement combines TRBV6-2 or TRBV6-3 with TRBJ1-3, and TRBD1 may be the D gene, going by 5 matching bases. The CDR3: CASSEAGRVAGNTIYF. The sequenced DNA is TGTGCCAGCAGTGAAGCGGGCAGGGTAGCTGGAAACACCATATATTTT.